These 5 T cell receptor beta chains came from one sample sequenced in a study of cytomegalovirus exposure and HLA in healthy donors. Data came from immunoSEQ multiplex PCR; TCRdb stores just in-frame clones and leaves some out. The sample gives 260,000 or so clones, approximately 87% of which show up once; about 0.85% is in the top ten. Sequencing input: PBMCs. These receptors all stem from a woman aged 18-29 years in good health and CMV-seronegative.

The chain joins TRBV9 to TRBJ1-1; 8 bases are shared with TRBD1. The CDR3 spans 16 residues. The V gene end was trimmed by 3 bases and the J gene end by 3 bases; junction bases not matched to a gene: 10. The germline CDR1 and CDR2 sequences are SGDLS and YYNGEE. The CDR3 loop reads CASSAKQGDPYTEAFF. The DNA of the CDR3 is TGTGCCAGCAGCGCTAAACAGGGGGACCCTTACACTGAAGCTTTCTTT.

The CDR3 region is CASSQDGEGCNQPQHF. The CDR3, as DNA: TGCGCCAGCAGCCAAGATGGAGAGGGCTGCAATCAGCCCCAGCATTTT. The rearrangement uses TRBV4-3 and TRBJ1-5, with D hard to call. The CDR3 is 16 amino acids. The V end lost 0 bases, the J end lost 2 bases, and 11 bases lay between the germline ends. Germline CDR1 LGHNA, CDR2 YSLEER.

The genes are TRBV13 and TRBJ2-7; 11 positions agree with TRBD2. J gave up 3 bases and V 6 bases, and 7 bases lay outside the gene matches. CDR3 size: 15 residues. Germline V gene data show CDR1 as PRHDT and CDR2 as FYEKMQ (reference sequence). The DNA for the CDR3 is TGTGCCAGCAGACAAGCCGGGACTAGCGGCTACGAGCAGTACTTC. This translates into CASRQAGTSGYEQYF. The full variable domain, its missing parts supplied by reference TRBV13 and TRBJ2-7, is AAGVIQSPRHLIKEKRETATLKCYPIPRHDTVYWYQQGPGQDPQFLISFYEKMQSDKGSIPDRFSAQQFSDYHSELNMSSLELGDSALYFCASRQAGTSGYEQYFGPGTRLTVT.

This clone was counted a single time. The V gene is TRBV18, the J gene TRBJ1-1, with D hard to call. Trimming pared 2 bases from V and 1 base from J, leaving 8 bases between. The CDR3 is 14 residues long. Germline-derived CDR1 and CDR2 are KGHSH and LQKENI. The CDR3 DNA is TGTGCCAGCTCACCAGACGGGAAGAACACTGAAGCTTTCTTT. It encodes CASSPDGKNTEAFF.

V is TRBV6-5 and J is TRBJ2-7; TRBD2 agrees at 10 bases. J lost 11 bases, V lost 2 bases, and 12 bases had no gene match. Germline assignment: CDR1 MNHEY and CDR2 SVGAGI. The CDR3 has 15 amino acids. In DNA form, the CDR3 reads TGTGCCAGCAGTTACAGTGTGGTAGCGGGAGGTAGGGAGTACTTC. This encodes CASSYSVVAGGREYF.